This T cell receptor beta chain was identified in a study of T cell responses to AZD1222 COVID-19 vaccine. Produced via immunoSEQ multiplex PCR; TCRdb's table is partial and in-frame only. Of approximately 150,000 clones listed, about 93% were seen once; the top ten hold 3% to 3.5%. Pooled in the analysis were second doses at about 4 or about 12 weeks. A remark on this clone: What it binds is not known.

Whole-study results and caveats: A mostly white British donor set with more females was recruited, and clonal diversity was possibly underestimated. Along spike, vaccine-associated CD4 TCRs were found throughout, with dominance at 160-218 and 743-854.

The source material was peripheral blood, sampled 28 days after the second AZD1222 dose. The source is an adult who received the AZD1222 COVID-19 vaccine.

In DNA form, the CDR3 reads TGTGCCAGCAGCCCAACGTACGGGGCGTACGAGCAGTACTTC. Translating it yields CASSPTYGAYEQYF. This chain joins TRBV7-2 and TRBJ2-7; D is possibly TRBD1 or TRBD2 (5 bases each). Germline values: CDR1 SGHTA, CDR2 FQGNSA. Between the trimmed V and J ends, which lost 5 bases and 4 bases, there was a span of 15 bases. The CDR3 is 14 amino acids.